Reported below is one T cell receptor beta chain. The length of the CDR3 is 14 residues. The V segment lost 3 bases and the J segment 8 bases; nucleotides outside the gene matches: 7. In germline, CDR1 is GTSNPN, CDR2 SVGIG (reference sequence). This entry belongs to a study of blood T cell repertoires in COVID-19. On the study more broadly: COVID-19 samples collected from the United States, Italy and Spain covered acute and convalescent phases.

In the authors' workflow: Nucleated cell number was recorded as an estimate derived from reference gene primer amplification. Sequencing was performed with immunoSEQ multiplex PCR; in TCRdb, only in-frame clones are kept and a portion is missing. Clonal size and the V and J genes are those of that table, whereas D and trimming came from the DNA. The data contain more than 45,000 clones, over 80% of them singletons. The rearrangement links TRBV30 to TRBJ1-5, with 10 bases identical to TRBD1. The clonotype originates from a man in his forties or fifties with acute or convalescent COVID-19. Material: peripheral blood. CDR3: CAWSGDRGGKPQHF. CDR3 in DNA: TGTGCCTGGAGCGGGGACAGGGGTGGTAAGCCCCAGCATTTT.